Listed below are T cell receptor beta chains from one sample, sequenced in a study of blood T cell repertoires in COVID-19. Profiled with immunoSEQ multiplex PCR; TCRdb holds only in-frame clones, not every one. The sample gives nearly 300,000 clones, roughly 90% of which show up once; roughly 2.9% is in the top ten. Sequencing input: PBMCs or T cells enriched from blood (not recorded which). The source of these receptors is a woman in her fifties or sixties who had been exposed to COVID-19. Both conserved end residues are part of each CDR3.

V	J	length	CDR3
TRBV20-1	TRBJ1-1	11	CSAAWNTEAFF
TRBV28	TRBJ2-2	18	CASSLPTQRGRGAGELFF
TRBV28	TRBJ2-1	13	CASKRGSYNEQFF
TRBV9	TRBJ1-4	15	CASSEFLGASEKLFF
TRBV5-6	TRBJ1-1	14	CASSFTTGNTEAFF
TRBV28	TRBJ1-2	15	CASSLLQGAIRGYTF
TRBV6-1	TRBJ2-7	15	CASSETSGGAYEQYF
TRBV7-6	TRBJ2-1	15	CASSLAGGQYNEQFF
TRBV6-2/TRBV6-3	TRBJ2-5	16	CASSPGLAGTTETQYF
TRBV4-1	TRBJ1-2	15	CASSQVRTGAYGYTF
TRBV7-9	TRBJ2-1	15	CASSRSGGTFHEQFF
TRBV11-2	TRBJ2-2	17	CASSLVKGAEHTGELFF
TRBV6-5	TRBJ2-7	16	CASSYSMRQGSYEQYF
TRBV30	TRBJ2-1	15	CAWSQGLPGDDEQFF
TRBV5-8	TRBJ1-2	14	CASSSQGPAYGYTF
TRBV10-3	TRBJ2-7	14	CAISPLNREGEQYF
TRBV5-4	TRBJ2-1	16	CASRRQGASPVDQQFF
TRBV3-1/TRBV3-2	TRBJ1-3	17	CASSQDGTGGSGNTIYF
TRBV18	TRBJ2-2	13	CASSPAGTGELFF
TRBV11-2	TRBJ2-1	11	CASTSLYEQFF
TRBV6-1	TRBJ1-2	15	CASSEEGDRIYGYTF
TRBV24-1	TRBJ1-4	16	CATREEIHSTNEKLFF
TRBV6-5	TRBJ1-1	13	CASSYSSRTEAFF
TRBV19	TRBJ1-2	13	CASSLQTAGGYTF
TRBV7-2	TRBJ2-1	13	CASSPGRFREQFF
TRBV3-1/TRBV3-2	TRBJ1-3	15	CASSQDQGFRNTIYF